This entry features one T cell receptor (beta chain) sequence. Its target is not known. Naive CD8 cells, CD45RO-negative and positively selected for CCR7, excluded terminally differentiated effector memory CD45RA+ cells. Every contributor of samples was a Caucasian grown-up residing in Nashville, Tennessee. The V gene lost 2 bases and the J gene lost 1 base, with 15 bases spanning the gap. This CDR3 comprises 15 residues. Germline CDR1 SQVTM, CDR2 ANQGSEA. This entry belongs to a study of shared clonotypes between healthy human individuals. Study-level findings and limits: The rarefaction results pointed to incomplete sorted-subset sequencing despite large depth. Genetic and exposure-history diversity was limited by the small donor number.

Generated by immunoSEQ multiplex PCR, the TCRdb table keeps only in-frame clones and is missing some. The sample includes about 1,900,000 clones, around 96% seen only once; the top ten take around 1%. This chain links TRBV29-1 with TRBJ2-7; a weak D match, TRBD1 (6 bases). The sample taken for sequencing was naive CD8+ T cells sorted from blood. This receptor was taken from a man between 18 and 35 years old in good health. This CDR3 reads CSVERDKVVSYEQYF. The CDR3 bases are TGCAGCGTTGAAAGGGACAAGGTCGTATCCTACGAGCAGTACTTC.